This T cell receptor (beta chain) originates from a study of T cell repertoires in cytomegalovirus infection. About the study: Recently identified HLA-C-restricted CMV epitopes and well-studied HLA-B-restricted CMV epitopes were used by the study. Matching HLA type and CMV infection were both indicated by public TCR beta signatures.

This CDR3 comprises 12 residues. V lost 9 bases, J lost 5 bases, and 5 bases stayed unmatched. Germline CDR1 reads LNHDA; CDR2 reads SQIVND (reference sequence). Notes on this clonotype: Its target is not known.

TCRdb re-called the reads with MiXCR, one entry per CDR3 protein. The sample has 300,000 to 400,000 distinct CDR3 sequences; roughly 25% are singletons. Points from the study as a whole: The cumulative frequency of public TCR beta families identified carriers of CMV plus the relevant HLA. HLA-C-restricted TCR beta clonotypes specific for CMV led the ex vivo response.

The receptor comes from a human donor in good health (CMV status not recorded). Some clones in this sample may be carry-over from other donors' samples. The J gene is TRBJ2-5, the V gene TRBV19; TRBD2 aligns across 8 bases. Sample: cultured PBMCs, taken from culture after CMV antigen stimulation. The CDR3 sequence: CASGLADETQYF. The CDR3 region has the DNA TGTGCCAGCGGACTAGCAGATGAGACCCAGTACTTC.